This T cell receptor (beta chain) was identified in a study of blood T cells in healthy people across ages (dated by TCRdb to the mid-2010s). About the full investigation: In model experiments, template switching captured roughly one uniquely barcoded TCR beta cDNA molecule for every two T cells. To track age-related changes in TCR beta repertoire diversity, the study relied on deep sequencing normalized with unique cDNA molecular identifiers. Four age groups were formed from the donors: young (average approximately 16 years), middle-aged (less than 40), aged (62) and long-lived (less than 85). For two donors (one aged 18 to 30 and one aged 80 or older), the study analyzed two additional independent replicas of 1 million unique cDNA reads from the same blood draw.

CDR3 length: 13 amino acids, cysteine to phenylalanine. Only the CDR3 portion is preserved as DNA: 39 bases, with reading frame beginning at the first base. After removal of 5 bases from V and 3 bases from J, the junction retains 3 bases not matched to a gene. Donors were around 37 systemically healthy Caucasian individuals from Russia aged roughly 6 to 95 years. Each donor gave about 9.7 milliliters of peripheral blood, drawn into EDTA-treated Vacutainer tubes. Ficoll-Paque density-gradient centrifugation was used to isolate PBMCs, with at least 7 million per sample. Total RNA, at least 6 micrograms per sample, was extracted from PBMCs with Trizol reagent. For every donor, flow cytometry on a PBMC aliquot measured the percentage of naive CD45RAhigh/CD27high T cells. This clonotype was recorded at least ten times. It lacks a known antigen. Base qualities are missing; no much larger clone stands one base away.

Preparation of the library involved 5' RACE. TCRdb shows the sequencer as Illumina HiSeq 2500. A second roughly 7 to 11 cycle PCR used a sample-barcoded 5' primer and a J-beta primer mix. A unique molecular identifier was introduced onto each TCR beta cDNA molecule by a template-switch 5' adaptor carrying 12 random nucleotides. Each sample yielded at least 2.5 million CDR3-containing paired-end reads. All of the RNA was converted into first-strand cDNA using the Mint cDNA synthesis kit, with a TRBC-specific oligonucleotide serving as the primer. Following uracil-DNA glycosylase treatment, a first 18-cycle PCR with universal primers M1SS and BC2_uni_R was performed on all cDNA. In the paper's pipeline: Normalization of each sample was performed by random selection of 1 million high-quality reads, each carrying a distinct molecular identifier. Instead of being binned into consensus sequences, reads with shared molecular identifiers were discarded. CDR3 identification, clonotype clustering and error correction used MiTCR with a Q25 quality threshold and the strictest error-elimination algorithm. A nonparametric unseen species model using Euler transformation provided a lower-bound estimate of total TCR beta diversity. The public reads were reanalyzed by TCRdb: fastp trimming at Q25, MiXCR alignment, in-frame beta chains only. Each entry is one CDR3 protein sequence, shown with its most common DNA and genes. These V and J calls originate from TCRdb's pipeline instead of the authors' own analysis. The sample contains 750,000 to 950,000 distinct CDR3 sequences, 25% to 30% of them found a single time. The ten biggest clones cover roughly a tenth of the sample.

The full study reports these points: A strong correlation was found between observed TCR beta diversity and the percentage of naive T cells measured by flow cytometry. Compared with the aged group, more naive CD4+ T cells, fewer expanded clones and increased TCR diversity were shown by the long-lived group, suggesting age selection. Donor CMV infection status was unknown, potentially confounding age-related changes in expanded clonotypes. Because profiling used bulk unsorted PBMCs, naive and antigen-experienced compartments could not be compared conclusively. As age increased, observed TCR beta diversity per million T cells dropped in a roughly linear way, and a significant reduction was already evident by age around 41. Estimates of total diversity based on one million sequenced T cells were regarded as lower bounds and as underestimates.

This sample also belongs to another study, concerning T cells of mothers and their children. The second paper states: Nine systemically healthy Caucasian individuals, comprising three mothers and their six children, were included as donors. cDNA synthesis used all of the extracted RNA, with 1.5 ug of RNA in each 15 ul reaction. In the second PCR, the M1S primer introduced both the sample barcodes and 2-4 random nucleotides. Over 9.5 million TCR beta CDR3 reads were obtained for each mother, and millions of reads were obtained for each child. Thymic selection shapes the output of TCR recombination in a similar way in related and unrelated pairs, and inherited differences have a minor effect. Normalized repertoire overlap was always found to be slightly, but never significantly, higher in related mother-child pairs than in unrelated mother-child pairs. No persistent microchimeric T cell clones were found, with a detection sensitivity of 75 to 100 clones per million clonotypes. The study used deep NGS to compare TCR beta repertoires of mothers and children, seeking features distinguishing related mother-child pairs from unrelated individuals. Mothers averaged around 40 +/- 4 years of age and children averaged around 10 +/- 4 years. Libraries were sequenced on Illumina HiSeq 2000 with 100+100 nt paired-end reads after adapter ligation with NEBNext reagents. To prevent cross-contamination, the mother and child libraries were prepared a month apart and were sequenced in separate runs. Each donor had between roughly 500,000 and 2,100,000 distinct TCR beta clonotypes identified. Naive TCR beta clonotypes were estimated from low-frequency clonotypes matched to each donor's FACS-determined naive share, without sorting.

The clonotype comes from a woman in her forties in good health. Sequencing used blood. This chain joins TRBV12-3 or TRBV12-4 to TRBJ2-7, and 8 bases in between align with TRBD1. Read as DNA, the sequence is TGTGCCAGCAGTAAGGACAGGGTCTACGAGCAGTACTTC. It translates as CASSKDRVYEQYF.